One sample yielded the 31 T cell receptor beta chains listed below, sequenced in a study of blood T cell repertoires in COVID-19. Clones were sequenced by immunoSEQ multiplex PCR, and TCRdb holds only the in-frame ones, with some missing. Of 400,000 to 550,000 clones listed, around nine tenths were seen once; the top ten hold approximately 2%. Sequences were obtained from PBMCs or T cells enriched from blood (not recorded which). The receptor set was obtained from a woman in her late teens or twenties with acute COVID-19.

The V gene is TRBV5-8, the J gene TRBJ1-5, with a weak D call TRBD1 (6 bases). Trimming shortened V by 5 bases and J by 7 bases, and 13 bases separated the two germline ends. The CDR3 sequence is 13 residues long. Per the germline V gene, CDR1 is SGHTS and CDR2 is YDEGEE. The CDR3 spells CASRFTGTQPQHF. CDR3 DNA: TGTGCCAGCAGATTTACAGGGACACAGCCCCAGCATTTT.

The chain has TRBV5-5 and TRBJ1-5; TRBD1 agrees at 7 bases. Germline V gene lookup returns CDR1 SGHKS and CDR2 YYEKEE (reference sequence). The CDR3 is 17 amino acids. V shed 0 bases, J shed 0 bases, and the junction held 6 bases outside the gene matches. CDR3 DNA: TGTGCCAGCAGCTTGGGACAGGGCATGAATAGCAATCAGCCCCAGCATTTT. It specifies CASSLGQGMNSNQPQHF.

This clone showed up just once. The chain carries TRBV9 and TRBJ2-1; TRBD1 agrees at 7 bases. The CDR3 is 13 residues long. Germline V gives CDR1 SGDLS, CDR2 YYNGEE. V shed 4 bases and J 10 bases; nucleotides not matched to a gene: 8. CDR3 bases: TGTGCCAGCAGCTCAACAGGGGTAGACGAGCAGTTCTTC. Translation: CASSSTGVDEQFF.

CDR3 nucleotide sequence: TGTGCCAGCAGCGGATACAGGGGGCTTGAAGGCTACACCTTC. Encoded protein: CASSGYRGLEGYTF. The chain has TRBV7-9 and TRBJ1-2; 9 bases align to TRBD1. The V and J ends lost 5 bases and 8 bases, in that order; junction bases with no gene match: 9. The germline V gene encodes CDR1 SEHNR and CDR2 FQNEAQ (reference sequence). The CDR3 has 14 amino acids.

The chain employs TRBV27 and TRBJ1-2; 10 positions match TRBD1. The CDR3 loop spans 15 amino acids. The V segment lost 6 bases and the J segment 1 base; nucleotides outside the gene matches: 5. Germline V CDR1 and CDR2: MNHEY, SMNVEV (reference sequence). CDR3 sequence: CASSTDRGLNYGYTF. For the CDR3, the DNA is TGTGCCAGCAGCACAGACAGGGGGCTTAACTATGGCTACACCTTC.

The chain couples TRBV29-1 to TRBJ2-1, with D perhaps TRBD1 (5 bases). This CDR3 is built from 13 residues. V gave up 3 bases and J gave up 2 bases, with 8 bases separating them. Per the germline V gene, CDR1 is SQVTM and CDR2 is ANQGSEA. CDR3 sequence reads: CSVDRATYNEQFF. As DNA, the CDR3 is TGCAGCGTTGACAGGGCAACCTACAATGAGCAGTTCTTC.

This chain joins TRBV9 and TRBJ2-1, with 7 bases that match TRBD2. Unmatched junction bases numbered 5, after V lost 3 bases and J lost 8 bases. Looked up from germline, CDR1 is SGDLS and CDR2 is YYNGEE. The CDR3 is 13 residues long. CDR3 in DNA: TGTGCCAGCAGCGGGATCAGCGGGGATGAGCAGTTCTTC. It yields the protein CASSGISGDEQFF.

In regard to this clone: This specimen includes other DNA sequences encoding the same CDR3. The genes are TRBV5-1 and TRBJ1-6, with 10 bases aligning to TRBD1. J lost 6 bases, V lost 7 bases, and 1 base had no gene match. Germline V CDR1 and CDR2: SGHRS, YFSETQ. The CDR3 is 13 amino acids. The CDR3 region has the DNA TGCGCCAGCCGGACAGGGGGTAATTCACCCCTCCACTTT. It yields the protein CASRTGGNSPLHF.

This sequence joins TRBV12-3 or TRBV12-4 and TRBJ2-1, with a possible D match to TRBD2 (6 bases). Deletions cut 6 bases from V and 3 bases from J, with 9 bases between. There are 13 residues in the CDR3. For the CDR3, the DNA is TGTGCCAGCAGAAGACTAGACTACAATGAGCAGTTCTTC. Its translation is CASRRLDYNEQFF.

The chain employs TRBV6-2 or TRBV6-3 and TRBJ2-7; D gene uncertain. V lost 6 bases and J lost 2, with 5 bases in between. The CDR3 contains 11 residues. Germline loops: CDR1 MNHEY, CDR2 SVGEGT. The CDR3 spells CASSRAYEQYF. CDR3 nucleotide sequence: TGTGCCAGCAGCCGCGCCTACGAGCAGTACTTC.

This rearrangement joins TRBV7-8 to TRBJ2-5; 10 bases line up with TRBD2. V lost 3 bases and J lost 4; bases outside the gene matches: 5. This CDR3 is 15 amino acids long. In germline, CDR1 is SGHVS, CDR2 FQNEAQ. The CDR3 sequence is CASSFRAGGIETQYF. The CDR3 region has the DNA TGTGCCAGCAGCTTTAGAGCGGGAGGGATAGAGACCCAGTACTTC.

This chain connects TRBV5-4 to TRBJ2-7; 8 nucleotides agree with TRBD2. The germline gives CDR1 SGHNT, CDR2 YYREEE (reference sequence). With 4 bases clipped from V and 5 bases from J, the junction kept 8 bases outside the gene matches. This CDR3 is built from 14 residues. The DNA of the CDR3 is TGTGCCAGCAGCCCCGGGAGGGGCGTCCACGAGCAGTACTTC. Protein product: CASSPGRGVHEQYF.

The rearrangement joins TRBV29-1 to TRBJ2-7; TRBD1 matches at 7 bases. Germline assignment: CDR1 SQVTM and CDR2 ANQGSEA. This CDR3 is 11 amino acids long. Trimming at V came to 7 bases and at J to 6 bases, leaving 6 bases not matched to a gene. CDR3 sequence reads: CSARRQGEQYF. As DNA, the CDR3 is TGCAGCGCCCGCCGACAGGGCGAGCAGTACTTC.

The count of this clone is one. The J gene is TRBJ2-7, the V gene TRBV5-1, with D perhaps TRBD1 (5 bases). This CDR3 region has 15 residues. Germline assignment: CDR1 SGHRS and CDR2 YFSETQ. V dropped 7 bases and J dropped 5 bases, with 22 bases sitting between them. The CDR3 reads CASGSPSPGSNEQYF. Here the CDR3 DNA reads TGCGCCAGCGGGTCCCCGTCGCCAGGGTCGAACGAGCAGTACTTC.

This clone has more than one count but fewer than ten. The genes are TRBV27 and TRBJ1-5, with D possibly matching TRBD1 (6 bases). V lost 7 bases to trimming and J lost 4 bases, with 8 bases between them. The V gene's germline CDR1 is MNHEY and CDR2 SMNVEV (reference sequence). The CDR3 totals 12 residues. CDR3 nucleotide sequence: TGTGCCAGCAAAACAGGGAATCAGCCCCAGCATTTT. Encoded protein: CASKTGNQPQHF.

In regard to this clone: Distinct nucleotide sequences in the sample also encode this CDR3. V usage is TRBV9 and J usage is TRBJ2-7; D may be TRBD1 (5 bases). CDR1 and CDR2 (germline): SGDLS, YYNGEE. The CDR3 is made up of 12 amino acids. V lost 0 bases and J lost 6, with 7 bases in between. The CDR3 is CASSVDTGEQYF. CDR3 in DNA: TGTGCCAGCAGCGTAGACACAGGCGAGCAGTACTTC.

This sequence joins TRBV4-1 and TRBJ2-1, with D unresolved. CDR3 length: 16 amino acids. V dropped 5 bases and J dropped 0 bases, with 14 bases sitting between them. Germline CDR1 MGHRA, CDR2 YSYEKL. The CDR3 sequence: CASSGSNGLSYNEQFF. The DNA of the CDR3 is TGCGCCAGCAGCGGCTCGAATGGCCTCTCCTACAATGAGCAGTTCTTC.

The chain joins TRBV15 to TRBJ2-7; the match to TRBD1 covers 8 bases. Germline CDR1 LNHNV, CDR2 YYDKDF (reference sequence). There are 14 residues in the CDR3. J was trimmed by 6 bases and V by 7 bases; bases with no gene match: 11. DNA of the CDR3: TGTGCCACCACCCCGGGCAGGGGGCTCATCGAGCAGTACTTC. Its translation: CATTPGRGLIEQYF.

The rearrangement links TRBV7-9 to TRBJ2-5; D perhaps matches TRBD1 (5 bases). The germline V gene has CDR1 SEHNR and CDR2 FQNEAQ (reference sequence). This CDR3 is built from 14 residues. The V end was cut by 0 bases, the J end by 6 bases, with 11 bases between. As DNA, the CDR3 is TGTGCCAGCAGCTTAGCTGACAGTTGGCAGACCCAGTACTTC. Translation gives CASSLADSWQTQYF.

This clone was seen many times. The V call is TRBV4-1, the J call TRBJ2-1, with 12 positions matching TRBD2. The V gene's germline CDR1 is MGHRA and CDR2 YSYEKL. The CDR3 totals 17 residues. Unmatched junction bases numbered 8, after V lost 0 bases and J lost 8 bases. CDR3 region: CASSQDKASGGAHEQFF. The CDR3 DNA is TGCGCCAGCAGCCAAGATAAGGCTAGCGGGGGGGCCCATGAGCAGTTCTTC.

The chain uses TRBV4-3 and TRBJ2-7, with 13 bases matching TRBD2. J was trimmed by 4 bases and V by 2 bases; bases with no gene match: 14. This CDR3 is 19 amino acids long. CDR1 LGHNA and CDR2 YSLEER come from the germline V gene. CDR3 sequence: CASSQLGGLAGALGYEQYF. Written as DNA, the CDR3 is TGCGCCAGCAGCCAACTTGGTGGACTAGCGGGAGCCTTAGGGTACGAGCAGTACTTC.

This clone showed up just once. The chain recombines TRBV5-1 with TRBJ1-1; tentatively, D is TRBD1 (5 bases). The V gene's germline CDR1 is SGHRS and CDR2 YFSETQ. The CDR3 totals 14 residues. V lost 0 bases and J 2 bases, leaving 8 bases between the germline ends. The CDR3: CASSLGTLNTEAFF. The CDR3 bases are TGCGCCAGCAGCTTGGGGACACTTAACACTGAAGCTTTCTTT.

The chain couples TRBV5-1 to TRBJ2-7; 8 bases agree with TRBD2. Germline-derived CDR1 and CDR2 are SGHRS and YFSETQ. V lost 6 bases to trimming and J lost 2 bases; unmatched junction nucleotides: 7. The CDR3 is 14 amino acids. The CDR3 loop is CASKELAETYEQYF. The CDR3 coding sequence is TGCGCCAGCAAGGAACTAGCGGAAACCTACGAGCAGTACTTC.

The V call is TRBV9, the J call TRBJ2-3, with 10 bases matching TRBD2. J was trimmed by 8 bases and V by 0 bases; bases with no gene match: 12. The CDR3 contains 17 residues. Germline CDR1 and CDR2: SGDLS and YYNGEE. The CDR3 nucleotides are TGTGCCAGCAGCGTAGCTGAAGCGGGGGGGCGGTTGGGTACGCAGTATTTT. It encodes CASSVAEAGGRLGTQYF.

The V and J genes are TRBV9 and TRBJ2-1; 11 positions match TRBD2. The CDR3 consists of 17 residues. Trimming removed 3 bases from V and 6 bases from J; junction bases left unmatched: 11. CDR1 and CDR2 from the germline V gene are SGDLS and YYNGEE. This CDR3 is CASSDIETSGIGNEQFF. DNA of the CDR3: TGTGCCAGCAGCGACATCGAGACTAGCGGGATAGGCAATGAGCAGTTCTTC. Filled out from reference TRBV9 and TRBJ2-1, the complete variable domain reads DSGVTQTPKHLITATGQRVTLRCSPRSGDLSVYWYQQSLDQGLQFLIQYYNGEERAKGNILERFSAQQFPDLHSELNLSSLELGDSALYFCASSDIETSGIGNEQFFGPGTRLTVL.

This chain links TRBV2 with TRBJ1-5; the match to TRBD1 covers 7 bases. Unmatched junction bases numbered 6, after V lost 0 bases and J lost 7 bases. Germline CDR1 SNHLY, CDR2 FYNNEI. This CDR3 region has 15 residues. CDR3 loop: CASSEALSGGQPQHF. The CDR3, as DNA: TGTGCCAGCAGTGAAGCGTTATCAGGGGGGCAGCCCCAGCATTTT.

The chain has TRBV15 and TRBJ1-6; a possible D gene is TRBD1 (5 bases). V was trimmed by 9 bases and J by 9 bases, leaving 15 bases between them. The CDR3 totals 13 residues. The V gene's germline CDR1 is LNHNV and CDR2 YYDKDF (reference sequence). The DNA of the CDR3 is TGTGCCACAACTCAGGGTTTAGGTTCACCCCTCCACTTT. Translated, it gives CATTQGLGSPLHF.

The V and J genes are TRBV7-9 and TRBJ2-7, with D maybe TRBD1 (5 bases). The length of the CDR3 is 15 residues. Germline values: CDR1 SEHNR, CDR2 FQNEAQ (reference sequence). V was trimmed by 3 bases and J by 4 bases, leaving 16 bases between them. As DNA, the CDR3 is TGTGCCAGCAGCTTCGGTATGACAGACGGGTACGAGCAGTACTTC. Translation: CASSFGMTDGYEQYF.

The count of this clone is one. The sample contains more than one DNA sequence encoding this CDR3. The chain has TRBV12-3 or TRBV12-4 and TRBJ2-7, with D unresolved. This CDR3 is built from 12 residues. With 3 bases removed from V and 4 bases from J, the gap between germline ends came to 7 bases. CDR3: CASSFRSYEQYF. The CDR3 nucleotides are TGTGCCAGCAGTTTTCGGAGTTACGAGCAGTACTTC.

The rearrangement uses TRBV4-3 and TRBJ2-7; 12 bases match TRBD1. V lost 0 bases and J lost 5; bases outside the gene matches: 11. This CDR3 spans 18 amino acids. Germline-derived CDR1 and CDR2 are LGHNA and YSLEER. CDR3 nucleotide sequence: TGCGCCAGCAGCCAAGATCCTTCCGGGACAGGGGGCCCCCACGAGCAGTACTTC. Protein: CASSQDPSGTGGPHEQYF.

This clone came up once. The rearrangement links TRBV29-1 to TRBJ1-5; 8 bases fit TRBD1. Germline V lookup: CDR1 SQVTM, CDR2 ANQGSEA. The V gene end was trimmed by 5 bases and the J gene end by 2 bases; junction bases not matched to a gene: 2. The CDR3 spans 13 residues. CDR3 residues: CSVPGQGNQPQHF. CDR3 DNA sequence: TGCAGCGTTCCGGGACAGGGCAATCAGCCCCAGCATTTT.